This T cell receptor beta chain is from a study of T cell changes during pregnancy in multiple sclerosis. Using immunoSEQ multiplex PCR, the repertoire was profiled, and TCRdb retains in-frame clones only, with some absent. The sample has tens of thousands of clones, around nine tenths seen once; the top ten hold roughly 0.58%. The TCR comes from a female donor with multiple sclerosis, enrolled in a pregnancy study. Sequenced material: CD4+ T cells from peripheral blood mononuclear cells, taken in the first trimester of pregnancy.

This chain's CDR3 is CASSETPGTGVQYF. DNA of the CDR3: TGCGCCAGCAGTGAAACCCCCGGGACAGGTGTTCAGTACTTC. The V call is TRBV10-2, the J call TRBJ2-4, with 8 positions matching TRBD1. V lost 3 bases, J lost 11 bases, and 9 bases stayed unmatched. This CDR3 region has 14 residues. CDR1 WSHSY and CDR2 SAAADI come from the germline V gene.